The sequence of this TCR beta chain was determined in a study of T-cell memory formation after mild COVID-19 (dated by TCRdb to about 2021). General notes on the study: TCR sequence clusters from the two donors were largely donor specific. Two young, previously healthy adult volunteers, one female and one male, were included in the cohort. Longitudinal TCRalpha and TCRbeta repertoire sequencing tracked T-cell clones expanding and contracting after mild COVID-19 in a couple of donors.

Ficoll-Paque density gradient centrifugation was the method used to isolate PBMCs. This clonotype was observed a few times. It has no known antigen specificity. Base qualities were left out, and no much larger clone turns up one base away. Sequencing was carried out with an Illumina NovaSeq 6000. Using 5'RACE with constant-segment primers, TCRalpha and TCRbeta cDNA libraries were constructed, with sample barcodes and unique molecular identifiers added in the process. Trizol reagent was used to extract RNA from every sample. Library amplification was performed in two PCR steps, and a second sample barcode and Illumina TruSeq adapters were introduced in the second step. Sequencing of libraries was performed on an Illumina NovaSeq with 2 x 150 bp paired-end reads. On the authors' methods: With migec v1.2.7, reads were demultiplexed and then collapsed into UMI-guided consensus sequences. With mixcr v2.1.11, UMI consensuses were aligned to TRA and TRB V and J templates and assembled into clonotypes. A clonotype was counted as expanded or contracted only when both edgeR and NoisET called the clonotype significant, with the noise models trained on biological replicates. For edgeR calls, the cutoffs were a false discovery rate-adjusted p below 0.01 and a log2 fold-change threshold of 1. As an exploratory analysis of dynamics, PCA with hierarchical clustering was applied to max-normalized trajectories of the 1000 most abundant clonotypes. Separately sequenced CD4+ and CD8+ repertoires were used to assign the CD4 or CD8 phenotype of responding clones. TCRdb applied fastp at Q25 and MiXCR to the public reads, then kept only in-frame beta chains. CDR3 protein duplicates are merged, each entry listing the most common genes and DNA. For this entry, the V and J calls and clone size follow TCRdb and not the study's own pipeline. This sample has more than 200,000 distinct CDR3 sequences in its table, and around 17% of those were observed once. Approximately 3.5% of the sample is taken by the ten largest.

The investigation overall reported the following: From day 15 to 85, contracting clones showed balanced CD4/CD8 phenotypes, whereas a second wave of clones that expanded from day 15 to 37 leaned towards CD4+. SARS-CoV-2 specificity of the second-wave clones peaking on day 37 was not confirmed. Contracting CD4+ clones were found mainly in CM and EM memory subsets, while CD8+ clones were enriched in EMRA. Some responding clones were detected in pre-infection memory, suggesting pre-existing cross-reactive memory T cells joined the SARS-CoV-2 response. Only a couple of mild cases were covered by the study, and larger cohorts that include severe cases with pre-infection samples were considered necessary.

The CDR3, from cysteine to phenylalanine, totals 15 residues. The read is trimmed to its CDR3 DNA, 45 bases read in frame from base 1. In the germline V gene, CDR1 corresponds to SGHTA and CDR2 to FQGNSA. Trimming accounts for 5 bases at V and 8 bases at J, while the number of junction bases matched to no gene is 12. Recombination connected TRBV7-2 to TRBJ1-2, and TRBD1 aligns with 9 junction nucleotides. Sequencing was done on a sample of PBMCs or a T cell subset sorted from them (not recorded which). This receptor was identified in a man in his late teens or twenties who had mild COVID-19 (a few samples of this study predate the infection). The sample titles of this study are shuffled in the database, so cell type and time point are left out; the donor was told from shared clones. The DNA sequence is given as TGTGCCAGCAGCGTCTATCCCCGGGACAGGGTCGGCTACACCTTC. Translated, it gives CASSVYPRDRVGYTF. Extended through the reference TRBV7-2 and TRBJ1-2 proteins, this CDR3 yields the full variable domain: GAGVSQSPSNKVTEKGKDVELRCDPISGHTALYWYRQSLGQGLEFLIYFQGNSAPDKSGLPSDRFSAERTGGSVSTLTIQRTQQEDSAVYLCASSVYPRDRVGYTFGSGTRLTVV.